Below, one T cell receptor (beta chain) is given with its context. Antigen: not known. This sample is drawn from a study of T cells in Graves' hyperthyroidism and ophthalmopathy. Amplification targeted TCR beta CDR3 regions from RNA transcripts. First-round RT-PCR targeting the TCR CDR3 was performed with the HTBI primer set. Using its own MiXCR run on the multiplex PCR reads, TCRdb lists one record per CDR3 protein. The sample holds hundreds of thousands of distinct CDR3 sequences, more than 20% seen once. The diagnoses drew upon clinical symptoms, serum thyroxine and TRAb, thyroid ultrasound and orbital computed tomography. A roughly 9.3 ml volume of fresh peripheral blood provided the PBMCs. This CDR3 is 11 amino acids long. The germline CDR1 and CDR2 sequences are MNHNS and SASEGT. Study-level points and caveats: Blood shared most expanded thyroid clonotypes above 0.001. Ophthalmopathy was predicted by the model a median of about 6.7 months ahead of onset.

The chain has TRBV6-1 and TRBJ1-1; the D is unclear. The sequence was obtained from a man aged 25-45 years with Graves' ophthalmopathy. The sample was blood. The CDR3 DNA is TGTGCGACCGGGTTGAACACTGAAGCTTTCTTT. Translated, it gives CATGLNTEAFF.